This T cell receptor (beta chain) was identified in a study of blood T cell repertoires in COVID-19. The CDR3 is 15 amino acids. Trimming removed 4 bases at V and 6 bases at J, with 16 bases between. Germline CDR1 SGHVS, CDR2 FNYEAQ. Repertoires were generated with immunoSEQ multiplex PCR, while TCRdb's copy carries only in-frame clones and drops some. The sample shows tens of thousands of clones, under 80% of them seen only once. The clonotype originates from a human donor in a cohort sampled during active COVID-19. The V and J genes are TRBV7-6 and TRBJ2-1; D is perhaps TRBD1 (6 bases). Sample: peripheral blood. CDR3 in amino acids: CASSSLGGRGNEQFF. The CDR3 nucleotides are TGTGCCAGCAGCTCACTTGGGGGCAGGGGCAATGAGCAGTTCTTC.